The present TCR beta chain was sequenced within a study of T cells after yellow fever vaccination. Overall study context: In the case of low-cell-number fractions, SMART-Seq v4 Ultra Low Input was used for preparation. General study points: Overall, a small share of clonotypes was seen in both CD4 and CD8 compartments. The booster saw the reappearance of most primary-vaccination clones (96% CD4, 88% CD8). The secondary response was weaker but peaked faster, day 5 versus 15.

The germline V gene encodes CDR1 SGHRS and CDR2 YFSETQ. The CDR3 covers 16 residues. V gave up 6 bases and J gave up 8 bases; unmatched junction bases: 15. TCRdb re-analysed the 5' RACE reads in MiXCR, keeping a single row per CDR3 protein. The sample lists a few hundred thousand distinct CDR3 sequences; roughly 21% were seen once. This clonotype was observed a handful of times. Antigen specificity is unknown. The sample consisted of PBMCs, taken 15 days after the yellow fever booster vaccination. The source is a man aged 30 to 39 who received the YFV17D yellow fever vaccine. The gene calls are TRBV5-1 and TRBJ2-1, with 9 bases aligning to TRBD2. DNA of the CDR3: TGCGCCAGCACCTTTTTAGCGGGAGTGAGAATAGATGAGCAGTTCTTC. Its translation is CASTFLAGVRIDEQFF.